Here is one TCR beta chain with its context. These data are taken from a study of type 1 and type 2 diabetes patients. Genomic DNA was the PCR template. Amplification of the beta chain CDR3 used 30 forward and 13 reverse multiplex primers. TCRdb re-called the multiplex PCR reads through MiXCR, storing one row per CDR3 protein. Of 250,000 or so distinct CDR3 sequences in the sample, 45% to 60% were seen once. Sequenced input: peripheral blood mononuclear cells (PBMCs). The clonotype originates from a young man with type 2 diabetes.

CDR3 sequence: CASSDRGGGYTF. CDR3 DNA sequence: TGCGCCAGCTCGGACAGGGGTGGGGGCTACACCTTC. This chain connects TRBV5-1 to TRBJ1-2; TRBD1 agrees at 9 bases. Germline assignment: CDR1 SGHRS and CDR2 YFSETQ. J was trimmed by 8 bases and V by 7 bases; bases with no gene match: 6. The CDR3 covers 12 residues.